The clone carrying this T cell receptor beta chain was recorded once. Per the original methods: The authors estimated nucleated cell counts from reference gene primer amplification. Method: immunoSEQ multiplex PCR; TCRdb's copy keeps in-frame clones and lacks some. The V and J calls and clone size are taken from that table; D and trimming were inferred from the DNA. Here the sample spans roughly 250,000 clones, around 85% being singletons. This specimen comes from a study of blood T cell repertoires in COVID-19. Study at large: Acute and convalescent COVID-19 samples came from the United States, Italy and Spain. Sources were T cells, B-cell-depleted T cells, or PBMCs; the material itself was cDNA or gDNA.

Cohort placement rested on clinical history that participants reported themselves. Germline-derived CDR1 and CDR2 are SGHRS and YFSETQ. The CDR3 covers 15 residues. V shed 1 base and J shed 4 bases, with 15 bases lying between them. V gene TRBV5-1 combines with J gene TRBJ2-7; D is perhaps TRBD1 (5 bases). This TCR came from a middle-aged woman with acute COVID-19. Sequencing input: PBMCs or T cells enriched from blood (not recorded which). The DNA of the CDR3 is TGCGCCAGCAGCTTGAGTACAGGCCCTGGGTACGAGCAGTACTTC. Its translation: CASSLSTGPGYEQYF. The full variable domain, rest sourced from reference TRBV5-1 and TRBJ2-7, is KAGVTQTPRYLIKTRGQQVTLSCSPISGHRSVSWYQQTPGQGLQFLFEYFSETQRNKGNFPGRFSGRQFSNSRSEMNVSTLELGDSALYLCASSLSTGPGYEQYFGPGTRLTVT.